This T cell receptor (beta chain) appears in the sequencing data of a study of response to subunit inactivated influenza vaccine. Study-wide points: Every seasonal influenza vaccination brings in few new T cells, the authors suggested.

Via MiXCR, TCRdb re-called the RT-PCR reads, giving one row per CDR3 protein. Among about 500,000 distinct CDR3 sequences listed, roughly 7.9% were seen once. This CDR3 region has 13 residues. Between the trimmed V and J ends, which lost 0 bases and 7 bases, there was a span of 7 bases. Per germline, CDR1 MGHDK and CDR2 SYGVNS. This clonotype was counted between two and nine times. Antigen unknown. The sequence derives from a man aged 45-69 years who received an inactivated influenza vaccine. The rearrangement uses TRBV25-1 and TRBJ2-1, with D possibly matching TRBD2 (6 bases). Sequences were derived from PBMCs from blood, sampled about 23 months after vaccination. The DNA for the CDR3 is TGTGCCAGCAGTGAATACGGGGGAAATGAGCAGTTCTTC. It is translated as CASSEYGGNEQFF.